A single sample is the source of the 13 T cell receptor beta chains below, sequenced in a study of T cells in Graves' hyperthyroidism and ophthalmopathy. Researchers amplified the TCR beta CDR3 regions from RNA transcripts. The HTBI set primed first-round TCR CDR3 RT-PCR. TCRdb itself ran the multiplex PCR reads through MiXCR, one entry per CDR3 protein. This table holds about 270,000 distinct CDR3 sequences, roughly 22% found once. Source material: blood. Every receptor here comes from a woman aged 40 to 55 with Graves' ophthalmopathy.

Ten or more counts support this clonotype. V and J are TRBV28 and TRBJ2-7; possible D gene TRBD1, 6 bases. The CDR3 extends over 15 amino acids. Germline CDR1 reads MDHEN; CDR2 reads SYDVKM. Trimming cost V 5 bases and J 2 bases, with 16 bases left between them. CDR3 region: CASSDLDRDPYEQYF. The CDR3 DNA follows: TGTGCCAGCAGTGACTTGGACAGAGACCCCTACGAGCAGTACTTC.

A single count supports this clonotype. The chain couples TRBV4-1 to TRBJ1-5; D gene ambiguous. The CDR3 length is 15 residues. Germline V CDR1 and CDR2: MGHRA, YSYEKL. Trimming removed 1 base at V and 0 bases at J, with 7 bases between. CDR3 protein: CASSQGAGSNQPQHF. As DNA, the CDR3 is TGCGCCAGCAGCCAAGGTGCCGGTAGCAATCAGCCCCAGCATTTT.

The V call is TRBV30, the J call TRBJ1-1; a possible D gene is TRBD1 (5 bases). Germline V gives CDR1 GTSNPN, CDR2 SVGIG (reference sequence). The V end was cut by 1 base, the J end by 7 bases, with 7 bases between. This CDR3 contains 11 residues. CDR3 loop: CAWSEGSEAFF. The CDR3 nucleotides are TGTGCCTGGAGTGAGGGGAGTGAAGCTTTCTTT.

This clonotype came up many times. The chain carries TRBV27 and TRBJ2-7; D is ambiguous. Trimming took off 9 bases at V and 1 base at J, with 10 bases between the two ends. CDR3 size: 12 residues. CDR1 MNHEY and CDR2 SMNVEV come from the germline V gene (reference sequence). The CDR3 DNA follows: TGTGCCAGTTACGGGCTTTCCTACGAGCAGTACTTC. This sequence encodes CASYGLSYEQYF.

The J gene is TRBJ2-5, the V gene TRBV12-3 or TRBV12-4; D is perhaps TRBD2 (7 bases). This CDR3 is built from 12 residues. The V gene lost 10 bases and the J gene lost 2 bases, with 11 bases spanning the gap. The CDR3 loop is CAKGGDQETQYF. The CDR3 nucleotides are TGTGCCAAGGGGGGGGATCAAGAGACCCAGTACTTC.

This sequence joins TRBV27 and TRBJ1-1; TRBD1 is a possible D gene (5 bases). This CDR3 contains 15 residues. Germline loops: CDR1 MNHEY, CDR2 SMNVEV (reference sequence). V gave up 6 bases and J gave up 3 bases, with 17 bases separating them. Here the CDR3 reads CASRIGAGRDTEAFF. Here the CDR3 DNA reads TGTGCCAGCAGGATAGGGGCGGGAAGGGACACTGAAGCTTTCTTT.

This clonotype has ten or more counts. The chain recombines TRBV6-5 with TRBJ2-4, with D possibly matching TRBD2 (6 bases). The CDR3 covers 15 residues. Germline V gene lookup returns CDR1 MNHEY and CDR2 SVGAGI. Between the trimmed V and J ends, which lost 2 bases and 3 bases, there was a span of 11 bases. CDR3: CASSYKGGNKNIQYF. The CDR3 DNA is TGTGCCAGCAGTTACAAGGGCGGGAACAAAAACATTCAGTACTTC.

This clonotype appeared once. The CDR3 protein is CASSPGTGSTEAFF. CDR3 bases: TGTGCCAGCTCTCCAGGGACAGGGTCCACTGAAGCTTTCTTT. The chain employs TRBV12-3 or TRBV12-4 and TRBJ1-1; 9 bases fit TRBD1. The CDR3 length is 14 residues. Trimming at V came to 8 bases and at J to 4 bases, leaving 8 bases not matched to a gene.

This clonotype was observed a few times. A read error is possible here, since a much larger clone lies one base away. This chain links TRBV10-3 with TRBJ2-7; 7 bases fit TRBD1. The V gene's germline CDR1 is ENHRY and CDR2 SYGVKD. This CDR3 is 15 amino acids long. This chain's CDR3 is CDISDRVGDSYEQYF. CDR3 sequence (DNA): TGTGACATCAGCGACAGGGTAGGGGACTCCTACGAGCAGTACTTC.

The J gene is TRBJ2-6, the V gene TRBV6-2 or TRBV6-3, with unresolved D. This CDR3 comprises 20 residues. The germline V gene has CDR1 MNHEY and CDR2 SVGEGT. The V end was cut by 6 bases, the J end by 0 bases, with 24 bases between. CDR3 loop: CASRPQVGRPFYSGANVLTF. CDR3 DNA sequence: TGTGCCAGCAGGCCCCAGGTTGGCAGGCCATTTTACTCTGGGGCCAACGTCCTGACTTTC.

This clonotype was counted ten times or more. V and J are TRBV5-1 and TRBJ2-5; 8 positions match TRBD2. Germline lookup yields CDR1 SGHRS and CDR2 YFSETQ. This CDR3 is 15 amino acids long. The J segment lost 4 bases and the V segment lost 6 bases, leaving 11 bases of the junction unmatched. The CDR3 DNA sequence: TGCGCCAGCAAATCCGAGCGGGAGCCCCTAGAGACCCAGTACTTC. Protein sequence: CASKSEREPLETQYF.

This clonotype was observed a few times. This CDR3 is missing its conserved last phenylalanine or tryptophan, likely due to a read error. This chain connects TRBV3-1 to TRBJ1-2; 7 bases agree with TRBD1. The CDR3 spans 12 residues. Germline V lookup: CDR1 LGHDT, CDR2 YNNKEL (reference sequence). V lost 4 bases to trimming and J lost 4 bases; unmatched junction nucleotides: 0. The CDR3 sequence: CASSRQGYGYTL. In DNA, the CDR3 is TGTGCCAGCAGCCGACAGGGCTATGGCTACACCCTC.

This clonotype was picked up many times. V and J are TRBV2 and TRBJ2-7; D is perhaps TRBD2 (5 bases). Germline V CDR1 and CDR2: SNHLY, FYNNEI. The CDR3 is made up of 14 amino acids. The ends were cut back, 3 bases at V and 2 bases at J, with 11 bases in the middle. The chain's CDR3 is CASSDTRLTYEQYF. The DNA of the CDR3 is TGTGCCAGCAGTGATACTAGGTTGACCTACGAGCAGTACTTC.